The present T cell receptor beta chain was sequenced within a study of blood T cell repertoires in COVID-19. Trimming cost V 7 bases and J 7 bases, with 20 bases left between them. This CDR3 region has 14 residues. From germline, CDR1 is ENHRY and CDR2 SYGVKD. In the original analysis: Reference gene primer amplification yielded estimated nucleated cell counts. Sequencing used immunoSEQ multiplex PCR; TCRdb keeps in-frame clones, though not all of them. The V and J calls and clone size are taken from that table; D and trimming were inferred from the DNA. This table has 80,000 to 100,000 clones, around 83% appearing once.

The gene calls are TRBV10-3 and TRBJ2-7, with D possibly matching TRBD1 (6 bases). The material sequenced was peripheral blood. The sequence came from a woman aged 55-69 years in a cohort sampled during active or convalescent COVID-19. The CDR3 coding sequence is TGTGCCATCACCACGACCTCGCAAGGGGGTGAGCAGTACTTC. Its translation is CAITTTSQGGEQYF.